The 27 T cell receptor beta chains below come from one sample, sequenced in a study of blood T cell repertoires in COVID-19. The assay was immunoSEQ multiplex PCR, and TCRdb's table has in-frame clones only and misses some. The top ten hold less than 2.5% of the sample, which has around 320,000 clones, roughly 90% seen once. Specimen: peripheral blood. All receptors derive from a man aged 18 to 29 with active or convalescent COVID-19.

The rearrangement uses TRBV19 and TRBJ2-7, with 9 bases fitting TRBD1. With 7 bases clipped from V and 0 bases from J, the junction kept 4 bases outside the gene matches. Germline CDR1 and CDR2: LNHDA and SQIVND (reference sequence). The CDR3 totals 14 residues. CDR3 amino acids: CASMLQGASYEQYF. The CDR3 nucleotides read TGTGCCAGTATGCTACAGGGGGCCTCCTACGAGCAGTACTTC.

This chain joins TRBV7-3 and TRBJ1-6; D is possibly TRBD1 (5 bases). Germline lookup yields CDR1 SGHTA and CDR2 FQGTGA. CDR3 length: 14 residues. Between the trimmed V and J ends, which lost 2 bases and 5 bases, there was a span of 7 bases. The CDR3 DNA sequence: TGTGCCAGCAGCTTAGACAGCCATAATTCACCCCTCCACTTT. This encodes CASSLDSHNSPLHF.

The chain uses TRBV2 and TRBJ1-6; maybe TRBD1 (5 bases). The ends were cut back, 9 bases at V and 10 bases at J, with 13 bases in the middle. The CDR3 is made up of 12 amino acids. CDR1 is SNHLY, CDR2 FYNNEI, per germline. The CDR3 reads CASNPGPSPLHF. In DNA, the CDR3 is TGTGCCAGTAATCCAGGGCCATCACCCCTCCACTTT.

The CDR3 coding sequence is TGTGCCAGCTCACCGGACAGGGGACAAACCTTC. This translates into CASSPDRGQTF. The rearrangement links TRBV18 to TRBJ1-2; 9 bases are a match to TRBD1. The CDR3 is 11 amino acids. CDR1 is KGHSH and CDR2 is LQKENI in the germline V gene. Unmatched junction bases numbered 4, after V lost 3 bases and J lost 14 bases.

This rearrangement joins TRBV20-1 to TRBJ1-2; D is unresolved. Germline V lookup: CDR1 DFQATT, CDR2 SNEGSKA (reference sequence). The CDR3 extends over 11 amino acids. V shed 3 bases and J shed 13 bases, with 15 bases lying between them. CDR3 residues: CSASVSLAPTF. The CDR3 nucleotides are TGCAGTGCTAGTGTGTCGCTAGCTCCCACCTTC.

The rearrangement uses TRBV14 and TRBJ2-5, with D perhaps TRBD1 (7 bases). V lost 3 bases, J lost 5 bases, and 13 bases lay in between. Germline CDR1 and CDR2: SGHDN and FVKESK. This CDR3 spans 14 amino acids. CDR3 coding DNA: TGTGCCAGCAGCCAGGCCGGGGGACAGGAGACCCAGTACTTC. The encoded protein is CASSQAGGQETQYF.

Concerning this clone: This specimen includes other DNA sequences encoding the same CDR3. The CDR3 DNA follows: TGTGCCAGTAGTATAGCCGGGAGGAGCACAGATACGCAGTATTTT. Translated: CASSIAGRSTDTQYF. The chain recombines TRBV19 with TRBJ2-3, with TRBD2 matching over 7 bases. Germline loops: CDR1 LNHDA, CDR2 SQIVND (reference sequence). V lost 1 base and J lost 0; bases outside the gene matches: 1. The CDR3 runs to 15 residues.

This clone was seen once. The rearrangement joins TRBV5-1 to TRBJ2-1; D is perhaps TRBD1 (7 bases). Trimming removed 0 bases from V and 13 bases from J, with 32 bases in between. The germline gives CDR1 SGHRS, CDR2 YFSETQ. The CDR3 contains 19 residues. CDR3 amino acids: CASSLAVVVGGAGGLRQFF. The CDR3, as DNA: TGCGCCAGCAGCTTGGCCGTCGTAGTAGGGGGCGCCGGGGGACTGAGACAGTTCTTC.

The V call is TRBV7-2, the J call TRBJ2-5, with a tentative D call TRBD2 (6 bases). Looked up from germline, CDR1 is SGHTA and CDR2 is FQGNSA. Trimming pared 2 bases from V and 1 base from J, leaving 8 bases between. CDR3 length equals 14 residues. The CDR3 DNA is TGTGCCAGCAGCTTACGGACTACCCAAGAGACCCAGTACTTC. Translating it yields CASSLRTTQETQYF.

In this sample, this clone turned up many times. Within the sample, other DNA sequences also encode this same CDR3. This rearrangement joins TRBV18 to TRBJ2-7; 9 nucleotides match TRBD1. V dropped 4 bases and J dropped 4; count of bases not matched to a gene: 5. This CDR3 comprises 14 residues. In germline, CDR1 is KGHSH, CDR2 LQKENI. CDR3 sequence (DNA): TGTGCCAGCTCACGGCCGGGACAGGGATACGAGCAGTACTTC. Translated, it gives CASSRPGQGYEQYF.

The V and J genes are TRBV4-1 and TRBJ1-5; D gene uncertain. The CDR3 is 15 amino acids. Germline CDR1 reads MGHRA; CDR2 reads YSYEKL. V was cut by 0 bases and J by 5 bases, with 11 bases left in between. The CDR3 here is CASSQEIDLYQPQHF. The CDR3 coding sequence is TGCGCCAGCAGCCAAGAAATTGATCTATATCAGCCCCAGCATTTT.

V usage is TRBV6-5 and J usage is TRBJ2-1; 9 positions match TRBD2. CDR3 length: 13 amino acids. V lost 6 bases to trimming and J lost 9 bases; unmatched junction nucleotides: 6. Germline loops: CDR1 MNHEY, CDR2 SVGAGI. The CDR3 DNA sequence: TGTGCCAGCAGACTTAGCGGGGGAGGTGAGCAGTTCTTC. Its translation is CASRLSGGGEQFF.

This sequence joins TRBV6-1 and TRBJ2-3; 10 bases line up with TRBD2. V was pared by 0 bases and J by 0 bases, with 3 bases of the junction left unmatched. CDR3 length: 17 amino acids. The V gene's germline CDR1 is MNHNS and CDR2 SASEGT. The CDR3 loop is CASSEAGLAWSTDTQYF. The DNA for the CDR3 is TGTGCCAGCAGTGAAGCGGGACTAGCGTGGAGCACAGATACGCAGTATTTT.

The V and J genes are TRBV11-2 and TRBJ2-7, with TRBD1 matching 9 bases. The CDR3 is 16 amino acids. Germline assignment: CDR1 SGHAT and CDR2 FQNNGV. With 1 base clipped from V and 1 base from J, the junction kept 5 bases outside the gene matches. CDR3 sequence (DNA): TGTGCCAGCAGCTTAGGGGACAGGGCCTGGTCCTACGAGCAGTACTTC. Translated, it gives CASSLGDRAWSYEQYF.

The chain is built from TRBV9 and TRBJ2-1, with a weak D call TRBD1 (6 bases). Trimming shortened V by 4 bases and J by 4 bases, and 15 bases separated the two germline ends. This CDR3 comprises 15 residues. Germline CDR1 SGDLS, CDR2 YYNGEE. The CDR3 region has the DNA TGTGCCAGCAGCACCCGGGGACACCCGTACAATGAGCAGTTCTTC. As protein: CASSTRGHPYNEQFF.

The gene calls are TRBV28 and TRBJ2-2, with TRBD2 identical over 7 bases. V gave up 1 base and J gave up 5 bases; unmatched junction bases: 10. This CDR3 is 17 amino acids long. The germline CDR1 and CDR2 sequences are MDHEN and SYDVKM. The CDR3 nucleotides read TGTGCCAGCAGTTTATTAGCGGGTGCTTTCGGGACCGGGGAGCTGTTTTTT. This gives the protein CASSLLAGAFGTGELFF.

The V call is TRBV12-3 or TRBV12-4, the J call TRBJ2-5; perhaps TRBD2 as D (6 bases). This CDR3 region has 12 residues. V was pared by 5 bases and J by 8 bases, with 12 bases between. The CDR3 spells CASSAGPGTQYF. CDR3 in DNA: TGTGCCAGCAGTGCGGGACCGGGTACCCAGTACTTC.

CDR3 sequence: CASQGTLMNTEAFF. Written as DNA, the CDR3 is TGTGCCAGCCAGGGTACACTCATGAACACTGAAGCTTTCTTT. This chain joins TRBV6-5 and TRBJ1-1; weak D call: TRBD1 (5 bases). With 8 bases removed from V and 0 bases from J, the gap between germline ends came to 13 bases. The germline V gene encodes CDR1 MNHEY and CDR2 SVGAGI. The length of the CDR3 is 14 residues.

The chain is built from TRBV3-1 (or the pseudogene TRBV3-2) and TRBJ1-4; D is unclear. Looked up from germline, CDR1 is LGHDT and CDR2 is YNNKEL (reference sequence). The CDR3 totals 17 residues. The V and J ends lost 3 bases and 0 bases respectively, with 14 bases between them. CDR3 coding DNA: TGTGCCAGCAGCCATAGCGGCGGCTTAGCAACTAATGAAAAACTGTTTTTT. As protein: CASSHSGGLATNEKLFF.

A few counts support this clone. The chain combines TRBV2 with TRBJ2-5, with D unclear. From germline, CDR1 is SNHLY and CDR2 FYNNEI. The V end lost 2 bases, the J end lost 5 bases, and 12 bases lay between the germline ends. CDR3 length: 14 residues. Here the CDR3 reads CASSERVELETQYF. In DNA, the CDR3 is TGTGCCAGCAGTGAACGAGTCGAGTTGGAGACCCAGTACTTC.

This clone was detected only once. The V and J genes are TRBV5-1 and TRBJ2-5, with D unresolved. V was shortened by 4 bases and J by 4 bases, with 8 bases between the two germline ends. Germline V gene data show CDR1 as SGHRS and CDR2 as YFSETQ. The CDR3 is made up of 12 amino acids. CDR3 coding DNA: TGCGCCAGCAGCCCGGCAGGAGAGACCCAGTACTTC. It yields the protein CASSPAGETQYF.

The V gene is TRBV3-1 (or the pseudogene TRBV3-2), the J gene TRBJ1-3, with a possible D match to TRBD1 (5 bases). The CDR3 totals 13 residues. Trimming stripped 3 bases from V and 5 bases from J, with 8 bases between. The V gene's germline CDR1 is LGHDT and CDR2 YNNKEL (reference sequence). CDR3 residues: CASSHRDRNTIYF. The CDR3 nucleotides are TGTGCCAGCAGCCACAGGGATCGAAACACCATATATTTT.

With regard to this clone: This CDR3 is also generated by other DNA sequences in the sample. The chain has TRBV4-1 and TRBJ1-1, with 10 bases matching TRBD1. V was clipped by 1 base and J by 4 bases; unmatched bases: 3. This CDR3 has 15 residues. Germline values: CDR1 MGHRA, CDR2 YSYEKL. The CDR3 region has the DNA TGCGCCAGCAGCCAAGGACAGGGGGCGCGCACTGAAGCTTTCTTT. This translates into CASSQGQGARTEAFF.

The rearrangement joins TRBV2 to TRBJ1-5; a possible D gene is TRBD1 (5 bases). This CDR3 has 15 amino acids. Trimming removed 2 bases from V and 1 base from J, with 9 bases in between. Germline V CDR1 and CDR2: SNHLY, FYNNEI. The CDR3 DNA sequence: TGTGCCAGCAGTGAACAGGGAAGGAGCAATCAGCCCCAGCATTTT. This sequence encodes CASSEQGRSNQPQHF.

CDR3 sequence reads: CASSVGLVAVSKNEQFF. The CDR3 DNA sequence: TGTGCCAGCAGCGTAGGCCTAGTTGCAGTCTCAAAAAATGAGCAGTTCTTC. The chain joins TRBV9 to TRBJ2-1; D is unresolved. The germline CDR1 and CDR2 sequences are SGDLS and YYNGEE. Trimming shortened V by 0 bases and J by 7 bases, and 20 bases separated the two germline ends. CDR3 length: 17 residues.

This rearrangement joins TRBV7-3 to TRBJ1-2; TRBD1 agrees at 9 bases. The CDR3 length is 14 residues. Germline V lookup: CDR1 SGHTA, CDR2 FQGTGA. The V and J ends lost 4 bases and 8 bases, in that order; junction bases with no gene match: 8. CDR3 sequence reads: CASSSTGGAWGYTF. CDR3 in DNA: TGTGCCAGCAGCTCTACAGGGGGCGCTTGGGGCTACACCTTC.

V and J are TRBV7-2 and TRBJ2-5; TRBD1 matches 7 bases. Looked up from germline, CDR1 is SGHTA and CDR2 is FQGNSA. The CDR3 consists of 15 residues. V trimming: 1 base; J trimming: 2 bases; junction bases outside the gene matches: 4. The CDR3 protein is CASSLGGGPQETQYF. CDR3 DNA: TGTGCCAGCAGCTTAGGAGGGGGCCCACAAGAGACCCAGTACTTC.